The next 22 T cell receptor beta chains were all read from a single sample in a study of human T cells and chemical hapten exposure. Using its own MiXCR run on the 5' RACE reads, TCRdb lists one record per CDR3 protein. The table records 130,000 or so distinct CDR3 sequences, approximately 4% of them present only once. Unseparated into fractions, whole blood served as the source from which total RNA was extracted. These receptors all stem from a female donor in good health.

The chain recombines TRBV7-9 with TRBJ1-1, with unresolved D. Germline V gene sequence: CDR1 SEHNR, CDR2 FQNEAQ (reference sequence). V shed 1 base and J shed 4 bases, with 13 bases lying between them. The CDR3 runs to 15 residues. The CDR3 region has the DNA TGTGCCAGCAGCTTAGGATACAGTCGGGGCACTGAAGCTTTCTTT. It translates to CASSLGYSRGTEAFF.

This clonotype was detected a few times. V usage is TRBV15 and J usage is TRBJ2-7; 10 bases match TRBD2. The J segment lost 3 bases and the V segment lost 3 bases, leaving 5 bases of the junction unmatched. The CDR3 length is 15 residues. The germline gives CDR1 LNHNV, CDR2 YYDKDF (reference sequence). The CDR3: CATSSKLAGNYEQYF. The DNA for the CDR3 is TGTGCCACCAGCAGCAAACTAGCGGGGAACTACGAGCAGTACTTC.

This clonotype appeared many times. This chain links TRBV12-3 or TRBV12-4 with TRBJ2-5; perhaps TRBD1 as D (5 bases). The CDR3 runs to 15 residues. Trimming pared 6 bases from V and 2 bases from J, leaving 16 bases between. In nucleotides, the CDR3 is TGTGCCAGCAGCCAAAGGGGAATAAATCAAGAGACCCAGTACTTC. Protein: CASSQRGINQETQYF.

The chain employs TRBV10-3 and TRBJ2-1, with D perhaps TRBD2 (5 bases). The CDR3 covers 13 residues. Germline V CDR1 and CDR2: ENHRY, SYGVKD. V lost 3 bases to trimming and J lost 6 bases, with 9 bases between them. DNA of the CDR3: TGTGCCATCAGTGAACTAGTGCGCAATGAGCAGTTCTTC. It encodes CAISELVRNEQFF.

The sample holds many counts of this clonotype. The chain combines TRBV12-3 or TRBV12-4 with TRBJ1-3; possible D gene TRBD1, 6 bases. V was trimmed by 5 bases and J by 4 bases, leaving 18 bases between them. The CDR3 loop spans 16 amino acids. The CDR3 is CASSPLLGGMGNTIYF. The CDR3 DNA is TGTGCCAGCAGTCCCCTGCTAGGGGGGATGGGAAACACCATATATTTT.

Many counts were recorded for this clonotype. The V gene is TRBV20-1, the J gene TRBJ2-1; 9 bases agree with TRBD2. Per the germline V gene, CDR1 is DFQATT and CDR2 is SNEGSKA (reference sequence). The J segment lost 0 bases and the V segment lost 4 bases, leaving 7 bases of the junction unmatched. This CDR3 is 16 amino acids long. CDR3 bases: TGCAGTGCTAACAACCTAGCGGGAAGCTCCTACAATGAGCAGTTCTTC. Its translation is CSANNLAGSSYNEQFF.

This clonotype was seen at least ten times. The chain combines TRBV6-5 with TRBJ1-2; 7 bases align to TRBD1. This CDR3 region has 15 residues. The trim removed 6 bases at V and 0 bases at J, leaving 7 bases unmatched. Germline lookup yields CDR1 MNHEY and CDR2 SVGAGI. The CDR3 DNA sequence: TGTGCCAGCAGCCCCAGGGGGAGGACTAACTATGGCTACACCTTC. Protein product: CASSPRGRTNYGYTF.

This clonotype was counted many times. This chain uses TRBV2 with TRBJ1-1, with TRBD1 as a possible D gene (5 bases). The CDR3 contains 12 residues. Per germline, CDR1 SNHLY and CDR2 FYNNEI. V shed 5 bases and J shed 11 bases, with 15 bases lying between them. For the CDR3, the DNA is TGTGCCAGCAGTACTGACTGGGGGTGGGCTTTCTTT. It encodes CASSTDWGWAFF. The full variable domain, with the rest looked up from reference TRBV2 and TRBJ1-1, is EPEVTQTPSHQVTQMGQEVILRCVPISNHLYFYWYRQILGQKVEFLVSFYNNEISEKSEIFDDQFSVERPDGSNFTLKIRSTKLEDSAMYFCASSTDWGWAFFGQGTRLTVV.

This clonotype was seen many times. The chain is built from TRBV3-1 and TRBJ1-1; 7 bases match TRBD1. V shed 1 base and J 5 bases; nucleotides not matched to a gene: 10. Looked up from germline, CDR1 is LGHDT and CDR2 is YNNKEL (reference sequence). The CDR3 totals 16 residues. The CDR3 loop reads CASSQGQGTYRTEAFF. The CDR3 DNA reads TGTGCCAGCAGCCAAGGACAGGGCACGTATCGGACTGAAGCTTTCTTT. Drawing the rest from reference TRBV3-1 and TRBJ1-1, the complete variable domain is DTAVSQTPKYLVTQMGNDKSIKCEQNLGHDTMYWYKQDSKKFLKIMFSYNNKELIINETVPNRFSPKSPDKAHLNLHINSLELGDSAVYFCASSQGQGTYRTEAFFGQGTRLTVV.

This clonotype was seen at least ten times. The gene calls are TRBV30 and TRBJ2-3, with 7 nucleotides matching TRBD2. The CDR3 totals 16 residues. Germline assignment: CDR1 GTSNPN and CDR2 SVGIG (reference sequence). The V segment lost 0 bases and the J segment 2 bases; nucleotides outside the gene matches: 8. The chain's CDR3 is CAWSVRKRGVTDTQYF. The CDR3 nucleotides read TGTGCCTGGAGTGTACGTAAGCGGGGCGTCACAGATACGCAGTATTTT.

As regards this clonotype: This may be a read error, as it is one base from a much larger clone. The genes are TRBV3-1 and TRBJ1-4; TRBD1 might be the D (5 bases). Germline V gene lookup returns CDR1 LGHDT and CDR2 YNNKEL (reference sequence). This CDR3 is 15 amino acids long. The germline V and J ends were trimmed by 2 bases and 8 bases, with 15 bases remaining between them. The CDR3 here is CASSQRGCTGEKLFF. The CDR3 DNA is TGTGCCAGCAGCCAAAGGGGTTGTACGGGCGAAAAACTGTTTTTT. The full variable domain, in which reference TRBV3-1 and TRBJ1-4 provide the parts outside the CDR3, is DTAVSQTPKYLVTQMGNDKSIKCEQNLGHDTMYWYKQDSKKFLKIMFSYNNKELIINETVPNRFSPKSPDKAHLNLHINSLELGDSAVYFCASSQRGCTGEKLFFGSGTQLSVL.

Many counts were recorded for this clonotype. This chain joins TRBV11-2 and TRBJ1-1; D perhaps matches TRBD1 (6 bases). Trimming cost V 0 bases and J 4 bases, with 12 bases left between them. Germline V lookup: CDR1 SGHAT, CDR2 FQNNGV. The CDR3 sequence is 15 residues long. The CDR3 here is CASSLDLAGATEAFF. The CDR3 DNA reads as TGTGCCAGCAGCTTAGACTTAGCAGGGGCCACTGAAGCTTTCTTT.

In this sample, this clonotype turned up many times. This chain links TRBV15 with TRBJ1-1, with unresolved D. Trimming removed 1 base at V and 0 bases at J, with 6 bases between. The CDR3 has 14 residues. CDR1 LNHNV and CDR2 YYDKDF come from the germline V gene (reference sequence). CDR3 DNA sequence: TGTGCCACCAGCAGAGTCGGGGTGAACACTGAAGCTTTCTTT. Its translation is CATSRVGVNTEAFF.

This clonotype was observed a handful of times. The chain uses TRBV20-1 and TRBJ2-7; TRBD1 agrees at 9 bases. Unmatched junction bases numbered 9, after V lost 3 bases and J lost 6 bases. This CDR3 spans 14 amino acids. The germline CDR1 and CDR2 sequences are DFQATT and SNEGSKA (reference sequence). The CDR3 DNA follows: TGCAGTGCTAGCGGGACAGGGTGTCGGGGCGAGCAGTACTTC. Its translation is CSASGTGCRGEQYF.

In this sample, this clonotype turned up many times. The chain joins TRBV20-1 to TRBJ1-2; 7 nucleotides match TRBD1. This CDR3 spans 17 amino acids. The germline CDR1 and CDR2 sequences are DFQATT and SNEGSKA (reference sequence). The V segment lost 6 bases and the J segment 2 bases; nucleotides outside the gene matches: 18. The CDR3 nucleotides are TGCAGTGCACTTCTCGAGGTACAGGGGCTTGTGAACTATGGCTACACCTTC. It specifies CSALLEVQGLVNYGYTF.

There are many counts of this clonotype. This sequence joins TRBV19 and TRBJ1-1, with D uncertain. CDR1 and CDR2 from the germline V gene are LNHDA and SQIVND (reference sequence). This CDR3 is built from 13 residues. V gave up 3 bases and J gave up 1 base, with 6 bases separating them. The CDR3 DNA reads TGTGCCAGTAGTATCACAGAGAACACTGAAGCTTTCTTT. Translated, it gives CASSITENTEAFF.

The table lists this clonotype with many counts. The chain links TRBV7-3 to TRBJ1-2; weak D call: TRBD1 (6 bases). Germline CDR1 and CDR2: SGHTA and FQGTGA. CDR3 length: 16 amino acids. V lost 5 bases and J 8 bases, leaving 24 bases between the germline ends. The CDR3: CASSPNPGHAKGGYTF. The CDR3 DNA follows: TGTGCCAGCAGCCCCAACCCGGGACACGCCAAGGGGGGCTACACCTTC.

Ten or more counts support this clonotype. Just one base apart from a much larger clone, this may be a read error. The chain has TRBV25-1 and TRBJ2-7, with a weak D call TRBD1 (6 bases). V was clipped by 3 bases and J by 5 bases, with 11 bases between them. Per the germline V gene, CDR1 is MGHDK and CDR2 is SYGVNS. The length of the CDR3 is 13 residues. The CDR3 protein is CASSDGQLDEQYF. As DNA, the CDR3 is TGTGCCAGCAGTGACGGACAGCTTGACGAGCAGTACTTC.

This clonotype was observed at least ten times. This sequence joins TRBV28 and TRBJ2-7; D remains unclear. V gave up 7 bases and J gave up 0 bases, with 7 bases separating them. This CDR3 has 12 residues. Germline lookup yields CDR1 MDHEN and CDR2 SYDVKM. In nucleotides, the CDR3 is TGTGCCAGCACTGTGGGCTCCTACGAGCAGTACTTC. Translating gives CASTVGSYEQYF. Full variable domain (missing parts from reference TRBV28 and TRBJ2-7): DVKVTQSSRYLVKRTGEKVFLECVQDMDHENMFWYRQDPGLGLRLIYFSYDVKMKEKGDIPEGYSVSREKKERFSLILESASTNQTSMYLCASTVGSYEQYFGPGTRLTVT.

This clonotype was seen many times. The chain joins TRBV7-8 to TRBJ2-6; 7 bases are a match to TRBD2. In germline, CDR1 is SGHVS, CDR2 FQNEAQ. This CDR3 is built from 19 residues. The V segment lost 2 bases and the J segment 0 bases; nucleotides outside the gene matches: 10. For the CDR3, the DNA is TGTGCCAGCAGCTTAATGTTGGGCAGGGACTACTCTGGGGCCAACGTCCTGACTTTC. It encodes CASSLMLGRDYSGANVLTF.

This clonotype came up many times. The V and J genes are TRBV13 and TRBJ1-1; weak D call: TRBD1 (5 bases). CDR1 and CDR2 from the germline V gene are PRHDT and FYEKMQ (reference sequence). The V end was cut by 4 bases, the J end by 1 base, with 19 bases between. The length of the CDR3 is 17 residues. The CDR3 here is CASSSEGLGRRNTEAFF. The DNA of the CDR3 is TGTGCCAGCAGCTCCGAAGGCTTGGGACGGAGGAACACTGAAGCTTTCTTT.

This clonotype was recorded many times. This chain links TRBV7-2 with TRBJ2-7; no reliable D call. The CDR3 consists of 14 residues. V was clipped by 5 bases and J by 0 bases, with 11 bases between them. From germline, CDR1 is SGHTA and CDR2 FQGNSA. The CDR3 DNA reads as TGTGCCAGCAGCACCCAGTCGGGCTCCTACGAGCAGTACTTC. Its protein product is CASSTQSGSYEQYF.